The sequence of this TCR beta chain was determined in a study of blood T cell repertoires in COVID-19 (dated by TCRdb to 2018 to 2021). General notes on the study: Samples covering the acute and convalescent phases of COVID-19 were provided by collaborators in the United States, Italy and Spain. The prospective study material was composed of cDNA or gDNA derived from T cells, B-cell-depleted T cells, or PBMCs. The dataset comprised deeply sampled blood TCRbeta repertoires from subjects exposed to, actively infected with, or recovered from COVID-19. A freely available public database, intended as a resource for researchers studying the immune response to SARS-CoV-2, is where the repertoires were released. Samples came from the ongoing ImmuneRACE study (first 160 participants) plus 1,254 subjects from 6 global collaborators. Nearly every sample came with metadata listing a de-identified subject ID, COVID-19 status, age in years and sex. Where HLA class I and class II types were available, the types were taken from metadata supplied by the sample provider, not from assay-based typing.

Collaborating institutions collected whole blood in K2EDTA tubes following their own protocols. For TCRbeta analysis, collaborator samples were shipped as frozen whole blood, as isolated PBMCs, or as DNA extracted from either sample type. The CDR3, cysteine through phenylalanine, is 15 amino acids long. Of all the DNA, just the CDR3 is kept, 45 bases in frame from base 1. CDR1 and CDR2, per the germline V gene, are MNHEY and SVGAGI. V is cut back by 6 bases and J by 2 bases, with 5 bases in the junction unmatched. As to this clone: The specificity of this receptor is unknown. Nothing much larger sits one base from this clone, and base qualities are not available.

Results and caveats for the whole study, not just this receptor: Clinical and demographic metadata were provided uncurated, with the amount varying by source and participant.

TCRbeta CDR3 regions were amplified from genomic DNA using the immunoSEQ Assay, a bias-controlled multiplex PCR. The study's processing was this. The number of nucleated cells in each sample was estimated by amplification of reference gene primers within the assay. Sequence reads were collapsed and filtered to measure the absolute abundance of every unique TCRbeta CDR3 rearrangement. For each sample, productive Simpson clonality was calculated as the square root of Simpson's diversity index over productive rearrangements. Imported from immuneACCESS, the table was reduced by TCRdb to in-frame sequences with V and J called. These copies leave out some clones; in studies compared against another copy, an unresolved V gene accounts for under half, and the cause of the remainder is not known. D and trimming were read from the DNA, whereas the V and J calls and clone size are those reported in that table. Here the sample has roughly 280,000 clones; around nine tenths occur a single time. About 8.7% of the sample goes to the ten largest clones.

This clonotype originated in a man aged 35 to 55 with active or convalescent COVID-19. Sample: peripheral blood. The V and J segments used are TRBV6-5 and TRBJ2-2, with TRBD2 matching 8 junction bases. In nucleotides, the sequence is TGTGCCAGCAGGCCGGGACTAGTAAACACCGGGGAGCTGTTTTTT. This is translated as CASRPGLVNTGELFF.